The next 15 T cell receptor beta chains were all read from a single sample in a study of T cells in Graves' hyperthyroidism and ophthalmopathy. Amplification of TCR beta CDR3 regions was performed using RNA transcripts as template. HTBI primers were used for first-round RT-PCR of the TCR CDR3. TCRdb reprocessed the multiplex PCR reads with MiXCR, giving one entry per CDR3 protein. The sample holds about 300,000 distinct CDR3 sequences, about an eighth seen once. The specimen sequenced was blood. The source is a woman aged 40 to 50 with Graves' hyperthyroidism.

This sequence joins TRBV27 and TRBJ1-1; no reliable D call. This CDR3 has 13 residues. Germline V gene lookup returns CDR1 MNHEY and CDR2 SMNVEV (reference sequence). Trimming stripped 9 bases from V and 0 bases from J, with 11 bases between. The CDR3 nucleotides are TGTGCCAGTATGCGGGGAATGAACACTGAAGCTTTCTTT. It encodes CASMRGMNTEAFF.

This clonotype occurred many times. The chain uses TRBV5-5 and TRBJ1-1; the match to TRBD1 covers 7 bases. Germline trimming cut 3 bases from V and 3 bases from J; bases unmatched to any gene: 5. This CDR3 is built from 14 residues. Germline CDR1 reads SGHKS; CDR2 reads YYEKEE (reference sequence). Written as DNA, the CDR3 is TGTGCCAGCAGCTGGGGACAGTGGGACACTGAAGCTTTCTTT. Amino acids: CASSWGQWDTEAFF.

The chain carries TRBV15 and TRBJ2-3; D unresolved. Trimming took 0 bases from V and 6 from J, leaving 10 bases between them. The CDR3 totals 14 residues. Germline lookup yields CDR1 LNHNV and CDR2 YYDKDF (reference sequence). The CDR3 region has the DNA TGTGCCACCAGCAGAGAAACTCCTCTTGATACGCAGTATTTT. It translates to CATSRETPLDTQYF.

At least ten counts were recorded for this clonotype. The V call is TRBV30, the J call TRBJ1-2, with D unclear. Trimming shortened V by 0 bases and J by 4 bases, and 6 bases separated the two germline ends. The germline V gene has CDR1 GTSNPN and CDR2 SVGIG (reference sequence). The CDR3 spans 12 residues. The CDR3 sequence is CAWSVNSYGYTF. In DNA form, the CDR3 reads TGTGCCTGGAGTGTAAACAGCTATGGCTACACCTTC.

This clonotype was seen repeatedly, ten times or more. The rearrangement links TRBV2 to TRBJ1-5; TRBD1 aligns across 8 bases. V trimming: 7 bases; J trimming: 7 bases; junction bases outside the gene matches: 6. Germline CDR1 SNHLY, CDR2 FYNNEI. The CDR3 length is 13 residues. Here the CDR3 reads CASTLGQGQPQHF. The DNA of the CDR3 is TGTGCCAGCACCCTCGGACAGGGCCAGCCCCAGCATTTT.

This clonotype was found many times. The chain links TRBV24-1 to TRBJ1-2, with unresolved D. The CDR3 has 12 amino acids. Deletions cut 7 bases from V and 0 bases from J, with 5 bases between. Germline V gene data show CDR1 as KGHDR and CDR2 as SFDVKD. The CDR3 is CATSETNYGYTF. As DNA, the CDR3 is TGTGCCACCAGCGAAACTAACTATGGCTACACCTTC.

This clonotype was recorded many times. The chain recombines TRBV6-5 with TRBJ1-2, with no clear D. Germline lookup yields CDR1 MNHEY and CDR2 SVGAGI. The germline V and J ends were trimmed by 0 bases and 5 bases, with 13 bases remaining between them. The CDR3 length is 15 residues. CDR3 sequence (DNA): TGTGCCAGCAGTTACTCGATTAAGGGCGGGTATGGCTACACCTTC. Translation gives CASSYSIKGGYGYTF.

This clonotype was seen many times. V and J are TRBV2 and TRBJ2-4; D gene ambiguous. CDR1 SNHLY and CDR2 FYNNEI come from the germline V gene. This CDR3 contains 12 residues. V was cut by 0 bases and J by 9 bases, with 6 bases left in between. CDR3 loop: CASSEAPGIQYF. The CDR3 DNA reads TGTGCCAGCAGTGAAGCCCCGGGCATTCAGTACTTC.

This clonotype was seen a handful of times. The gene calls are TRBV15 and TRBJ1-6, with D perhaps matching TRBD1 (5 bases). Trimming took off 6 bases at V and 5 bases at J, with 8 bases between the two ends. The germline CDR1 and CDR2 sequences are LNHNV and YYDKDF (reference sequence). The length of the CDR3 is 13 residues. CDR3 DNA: TGTGCCACCAGAGGGGTCGATAATTCACCCCTCCACTTT. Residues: CATRGVDNSPLHF.

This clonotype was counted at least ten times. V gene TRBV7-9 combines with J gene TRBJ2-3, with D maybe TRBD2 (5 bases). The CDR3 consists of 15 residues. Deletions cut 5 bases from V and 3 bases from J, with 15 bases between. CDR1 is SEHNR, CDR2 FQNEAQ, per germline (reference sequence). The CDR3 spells CASSPQRAVTDTQYF. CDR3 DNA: TGTGCCAGCAGCCCCCAGCGAGCGGTGACAGATACGCAGTATTTT.

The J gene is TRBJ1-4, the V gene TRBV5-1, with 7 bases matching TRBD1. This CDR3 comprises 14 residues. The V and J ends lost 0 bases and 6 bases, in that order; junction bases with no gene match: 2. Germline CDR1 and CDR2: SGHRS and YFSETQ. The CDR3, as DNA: TGCGCCAGCAGCTTGGACCAGGGGGATGAAAAACTGTTTTTT. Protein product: CASSLDQGDEKLFF.

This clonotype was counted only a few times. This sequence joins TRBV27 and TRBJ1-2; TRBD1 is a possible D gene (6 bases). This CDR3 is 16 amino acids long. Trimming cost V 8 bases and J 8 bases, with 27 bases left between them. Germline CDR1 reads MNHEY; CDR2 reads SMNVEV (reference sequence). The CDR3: CASRRGGSLSLGGYTF. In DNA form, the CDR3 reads TGTGCCAGCCGGCGGGGGGGCAGTTTATCCCTTGGAGGCTACACCTTC.

The CDR3 DNA reads as TGTGCCAGTAAGGGCCCAGGACAGGAAAAGCCCCACACAGATACGCAGTATTTT. Translated, it gives CASKGPGQEKPHTDTQYF. This chain joins TRBV19 and TRBJ2-3, with 7 bases matching TRBD1. The CDR3 has 18 residues. V gave up 7 bases and J gave up 2 bases; unmatched junction bases: 18. CDR1 and CDR2 (germline): LNHDA, SQIVND (reference sequence).

The CDR3 protein is CASSPPLGTGDNSPLHF. DNA of the CDR3: TGTGCCAGCTCACCACCGCTTGGGACGGGGGATAATTCACCCCTCCACTTT. This chain connects TRBV12-3 or TRBV12-4 to TRBJ1-6; D is perhaps TRBD1 (5 bases). V gave up 8 bases and J gave up 5 bases, with 22 bases separating them. The CDR3 runs to 17 residues.

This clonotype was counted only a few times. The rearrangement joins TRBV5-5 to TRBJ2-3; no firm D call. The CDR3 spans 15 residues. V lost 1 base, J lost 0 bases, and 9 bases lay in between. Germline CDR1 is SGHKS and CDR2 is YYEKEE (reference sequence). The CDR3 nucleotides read TGTGCCAGCAGCTTGATGGCAGACAGCACAGATACGCAGTATTTT. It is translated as CASSLMADSTDTQYF.